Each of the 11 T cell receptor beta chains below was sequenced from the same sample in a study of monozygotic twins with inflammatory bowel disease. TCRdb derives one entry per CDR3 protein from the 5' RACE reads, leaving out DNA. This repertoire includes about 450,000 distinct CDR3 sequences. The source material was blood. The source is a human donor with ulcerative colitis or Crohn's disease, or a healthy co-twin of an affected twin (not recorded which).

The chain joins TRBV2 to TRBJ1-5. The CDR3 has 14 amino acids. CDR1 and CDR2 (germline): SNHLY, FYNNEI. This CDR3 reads CASSTSYSNQPQHF.

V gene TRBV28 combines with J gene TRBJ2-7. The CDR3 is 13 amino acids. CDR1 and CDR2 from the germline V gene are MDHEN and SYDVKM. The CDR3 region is CASRTGAPREQYF. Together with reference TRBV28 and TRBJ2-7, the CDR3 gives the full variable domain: DVKVTQSSRYLVKRTGEKVFLECVQDMDHENMFWYRQDPGLGLRLIYFSYDVKMKEKGDIPEGYSVSREKKERFSLILESASTNQTSMYLCASRTGAPREQYFGPGTRLTVT.

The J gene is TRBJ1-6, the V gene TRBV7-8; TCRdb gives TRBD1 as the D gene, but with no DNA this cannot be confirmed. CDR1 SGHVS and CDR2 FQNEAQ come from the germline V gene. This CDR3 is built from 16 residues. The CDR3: CASSLEPARGDSPLHF.

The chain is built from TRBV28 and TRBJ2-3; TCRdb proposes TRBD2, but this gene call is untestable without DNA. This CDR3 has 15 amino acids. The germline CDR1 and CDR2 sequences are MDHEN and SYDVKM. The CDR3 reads CASSLSGSRTDTQYF.

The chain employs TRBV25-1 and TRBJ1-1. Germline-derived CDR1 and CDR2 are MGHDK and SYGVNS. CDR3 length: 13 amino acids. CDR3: CASKGGDNTDAFF.

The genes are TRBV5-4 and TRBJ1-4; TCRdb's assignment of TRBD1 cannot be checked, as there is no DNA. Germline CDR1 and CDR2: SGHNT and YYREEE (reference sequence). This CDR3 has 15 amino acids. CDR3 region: CASSPRSGAQEKLFF.

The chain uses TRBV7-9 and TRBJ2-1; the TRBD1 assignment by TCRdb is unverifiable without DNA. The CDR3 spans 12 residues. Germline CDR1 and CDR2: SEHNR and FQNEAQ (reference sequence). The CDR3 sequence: CASSFSGTEKFF.

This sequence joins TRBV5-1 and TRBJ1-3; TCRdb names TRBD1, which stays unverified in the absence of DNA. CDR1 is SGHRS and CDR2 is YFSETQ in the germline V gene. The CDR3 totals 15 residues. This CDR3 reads CASSDGQGTGNTIYF. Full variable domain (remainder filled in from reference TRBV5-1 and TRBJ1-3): KAGVTQTPRYLIKTRGQQVTLSCSPISGHRSVSWYQQTPGQGLQFLFEYFSETQRNKGNFPGRFSGRQFSNSRSEMNVSTLELGDSALYLCASSDGQGTGNTIYFGEGSWLTVV.

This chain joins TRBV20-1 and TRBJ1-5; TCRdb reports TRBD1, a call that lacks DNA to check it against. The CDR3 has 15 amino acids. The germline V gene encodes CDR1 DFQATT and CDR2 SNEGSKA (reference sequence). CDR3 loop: CSATLTGFGNQPQHF.

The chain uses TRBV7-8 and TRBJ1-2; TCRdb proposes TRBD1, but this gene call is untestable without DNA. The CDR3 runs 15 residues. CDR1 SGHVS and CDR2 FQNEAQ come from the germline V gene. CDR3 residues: CASRLQSTGATGYTF.

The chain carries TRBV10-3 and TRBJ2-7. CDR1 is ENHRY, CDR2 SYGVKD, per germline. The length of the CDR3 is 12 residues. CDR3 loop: CAISEGPYEQYF.